This T cell receptor beta chain was identified during a study of pediatric ulcerative colitis (dated by TCRdb to the late 2010s). About the investigation overall: Pancolitis was present in several ulcerative colitis patients and left-sided colitis in two, and histology consistent with ulcerative colitis was found in all of these patients. From eight or nine newly diagnosed, treatment-naive pediatric ulcerative colitis patients and a few non-IBD control children, paired blood and rectal samples were collected. By Pediatric Ulcerative Colitis Activity Index, a couple of patients had mild disease, several had moderate disease and three had acute severe colitis.

The count of this clone is one. What this receptor recognizes is not known. The record has no base qualities; no much larger clone is one base away. During colonoscopy, one to two pinch biopsies were obtained from the rectum for research purposes. Before the diagnostic colonoscopy, none of the ulcerative colitis patients had been given immunosuppressive medication. Rectal biopsies were digested with proteinase K before DNA isolation. The Wizard kit (Promega) was used to extract genomic DNA from blood and intestinal samples. Rearranged CDR3 beta regions were amplified from genomic DNA with multiplex V and J primers using the immunoSEQ TRB Survey service. To keep depth equal across samples, survey-level sequencing depth of up to 500,000 reads per sample was applied. The libraries were purified and pooled, then sequenced using Illumina technology. The paper's data handling went like this. immunoSEQ online tools were used for productive clonality, sample overlap, pairwise scatters, CDR3 beta length, V/D/J gene usage and productiveness. Calculated diversity was defined as the number of unique rearrangements divided by total templates times 100, and Shannon and Simpson indices were additionally computed. Principal component analysis was performed on Z-score normalized data with the R prcomp function and the ggbiplot package. Morisita's index was used to measure clonal overlap between blood and rectum within each subject. The immuneACCESS repertoire file appears here via TCRdb, limited to in-frame rearrangements. These files lack a portion of the clones; in checked studies, under half of the deficit traces to unresolved V genes, and the cause of the others is not known. D and trimming come from the DNA, and the V and J calls and clone size come from that table. This sample is represented by about 22,000 clones; roughly two thirds of them were singletons. The ten largest clonotypes hold around 16% of the sample.

Counted from cysteine to phenylalanine, this CDR3 has 15 amino acids. Only the CDR3 DNA is retained, 45 bases long and in frame from the first base. According to the germline V gene (reference sequence), CDR1 reads MNHNY and CDR2 reads SVGAGI. V was cut back by 4 bases and J by 2 bases, leaving a gap of 14 bases between them. Overall results and qualifications from the work: Because repertoires were derived from total lymphocyte DNA, patterns in rare subsets such as regulatory T cells may not have been reflected. Blood-derived T cells may have been included in the rectal pinch biopsies, particularly in patients with overt colitis. Only a handful of individuals were included in the healthy control group, which was small. Features of the rectal repertoire distinguished controls, mild-moderate colitis patients and acute severe colitis patients, and in acute severe colitis rectal diversity was lower because of clonal expansions. For technical reasons, substantially fewer templates were yielded by the blood samples of a couple of patients, and these blood samples were excluded from blood-rectal overlap analysis. A couple of rectal CDR3 clonotypes were found in every ulcerative colitis patient but in no control. Significantly higher autologous blood-rectal clonal overlap was found in ulcerative colitis patients than in controls, which suggested increased T cell trafficking to inflamed tissue.

This chain joins TRBV6-6 to TRBJ2-5; the D gene is possibly TRBD1, with 6 bases matching. Sequenced sample: gut tissue. This TCR was recovered from a boy between 5 and 17 years old with severe ulcerative colitis. The CDR3 region reads CASSWSPRGQETQYF. The DNA sequence is as follows: TGTGCCAGCAGTTGGTCCCCGAGGGGGCAAGAGACCCAGTACTTC.